This TCR beta chain was profiled in a study of shared clonotypes between healthy human individuals. Deep-level assay runs were performed. An approximately 220 ng quantity of DNA, approximately 29,000 T cell genomes, went into the sorted-subset replicate PCRs. The authors' processing: With immunoSEQ giving junction-only sequences and no quality scores, filtering differed. The protocol was immunoSEQ multiplex PCR, while the TCRdb copy is restricted to in-frame clones and leaves out a portion. That table supplies the V and J calls and clone size; D and trimming were determined from the DNA. This table holds some 660,000 clones, around four fifths found once. J lost 7 bases, V lost 4 bases, and 6 bases had no gene match. This CDR3 contains 15 residues. The germline V gene has CDR1 MNHEY and CDR2 SMNVEV (reference sequence).

Sequencing input: memory CD4+ T cells sorted from blood. The subset denotes: CD45RA-negative fraction. This sequence was found in a woman aged 30 to 39 in good health. The V call is TRBV27, the J call TRBJ2-1; TRBD2 agrees at 11 bases. In nucleotides, the CDR3 is TGTGCCAGCAGTTCTAGCGGGAGGAGTTGGAATGAGCAGTTCTTC. This gives the protein CASSSSGRSWNEQFF.